Below are 11 T cell receptor beta chains sequenced from a single sample in a study of T cell responses to AZD1222 COVID-19 vaccine. Clones were read by immunoSEQ multiplex PCR, and TCRdb kept only the in-frame ones, dropping some. This repertoire shows around 150,000 clones, almost 95% found once; its top ten account for roughly 3.6%. The source material was peripheral blood, sampled 28 days after the second AZD1222 dose. The source is an adult who received the AZD1222 COVID-19 vaccine.

The V and J genes are TRBV30 and TRBJ2-2, with no clear D. Trimming took 5 bases from V and 0 from J, leaving 19 bases between them. Germline CDR1 and CDR2: GTSNPN and SVGIG (reference sequence). The CDR3 is 17 residues long. CDR3 bases: TGTGCCTGGCGGAGAGGTAACAGCCGAGCGAACACCGGGGAGCTGTTTTTT. Its protein is CAWRRGNSRANTGELFF.

The chain employs TRBV28 and TRBJ1-4; the D is unclear. This CDR3 spans 12 amino acids. CDR1 is MDHEN, CDR2 SYDVKM, per germline. Trimming left V 6 bases short and J 6 bases short, with 8 bases between. The CDR3 loop reads CASSISYEKLFF. The CDR3 DNA is TGTGCCAGCAGCATTTCGTATGAAAAACTGTTTTTT.

The chain's CDR3 is CAWSSGIMTDTQYF. The CDR3 DNA is TGTGCCTGGAGTAGCGGCATTATGACAGATACGCAGTATTTT. The chain is built from TRBV30 and TRBJ2-3; D is perhaps TRBD2 (5 bases). Germline assignment: CDR1 GTSNPN and CDR2 SVGIG (reference sequence). The CDR3 loop spans 14 amino acids. The V gene lost 2 bases and the J gene lost 3 bases, with 12 bases spanning the gap. The whole variable domain, filled in from reference TRBV30 and TRBJ2-3, reads SQTIHQWPATLVQPVGSPLSLECTVEGTSNPNLYWYRQAAGRGLQLLFYSVGIGQISSEVPQNLSASRPQDRQFILSSKKLLLSDSGFYLCAWSSGIMTDTQYFGPGTRLTVL.

The chain carries TRBV19 and TRBJ2-1, with unresolved D. Per the germline V gene, CDR1 is LNHDA and CDR2 is SQIVND (reference sequence). CDR3 length: 11 residues. Trimming took off 3 bases at V and 4 bases at J, with 1 base between the two ends. CDR3 in DNA: TGTGCCAGTAGTATGTACAATGAGCAGTTCTTC. This translates into CASSMYNEQFF.

This chain joins TRBV5-1 and TRBJ1-4; the D gene is possibly TRBD1 (6 bases). The length of the CDR3 is 13 residues. The germline gives CDR1 SGHRS, CDR2 YFSETQ. Trimming took 4 bases from V and 3 from J, leaving 7 bases between them. CDR3 coding DNA: TGCGCCAGCAGCCAGGGGTCTAATGAAAAACTGTTTTTT. It specifies CASSQGSNEKLFF.

This clone appeared once. This chain joins TRBV5-1 and TRBJ2-2; tentative D call: TRBD1 (5 bases). Germline V gives CDR1 SGHRS, CDR2 YFSETQ. V was clipped by 0 bases and J by 6 bases, with 9 bases between them. CDR3 length: 14 residues. The chain's CDR3 is CASSLAQGSGELFF. CDR3 nucleotide sequence: TGCGCCAGCAGCTTGGCCCAGGGTTCCGGGGAGCTGTTTTTT.

This sequence joins TRBV2 and TRBJ2-2; 10 bases map to TRBD2. The V gene's germline CDR1 is SNHLY and CDR2 FYNNEI. Unmatched junction bases numbered 3, after V lost 3 bases and J lost 5 bases. The CDR3 has 15 amino acids. The CDR3 region has the DNA TGTGCCAGCAGTGACCCGGGACTAGCGACCGGGGAGCTGTTTTTT. This translates into CASSDPGLATGELFF.

The chain uses TRBV28 and TRBJ1-2; D remains unclear. The V gene lost 6 bases and the J gene lost 4 bases, with 9 bases spanning the gap. The CDR3 totals 12 residues. Looked up from germline, CDR1 is MDHEN and CDR2 is SYDVKM. CDR3 amino acids: CASRREIYGYTF. DNA for the CDR3: TGTGCCAGCAGGAGGGAGATCTATGGCTACACCTTC.

The V call is TRBV12-3 or TRBV12-4, the J call TRBJ2-1; 7 nucleotides align to TRBD2. V dropped 4 bases and J dropped 10; count of bases not matched to a gene: 4. This CDR3 comprises 12 residues. Here the CDR3 DNA reads TGTGCCAGCAGTTATCCGGGACTAGAGCAGTTCTTC. This translates into CASSYPGLEQFF.

This clone was seen a single time. The chain uses TRBV29-1 and TRBJ2-3, with 7 nucleotides matching TRBD1. The CDR3 spans 15 residues. CDR1 is SQVTM and CDR2 is ANQGSEA in the germline V gene. Trimming cost V 6 bases and J 1 base; bases outside gene matches: 10. The CDR3 DNA reads TGCAGCGTCCGGGGACAGTTTGTTCGCACAGATACGCAGTATTTT. Amino acids: CSVRGQFVRTDTQYF.

The chain joins TRBV24-1 to TRBJ2-3, with D unresolved. Trimming pared 5 bases from V and 0 bases from J, leaving 8 bases between. The CDR3 has 14 amino acids. Per germline, CDR1 KGHDR and CDR2 SFDVKD. CDR3 nucleotide sequence: TGTGCCACCAGTGCAGGATTTAGCACAGATACGCAGTATTTT. It translates to CATSAGFSTDTQYF.